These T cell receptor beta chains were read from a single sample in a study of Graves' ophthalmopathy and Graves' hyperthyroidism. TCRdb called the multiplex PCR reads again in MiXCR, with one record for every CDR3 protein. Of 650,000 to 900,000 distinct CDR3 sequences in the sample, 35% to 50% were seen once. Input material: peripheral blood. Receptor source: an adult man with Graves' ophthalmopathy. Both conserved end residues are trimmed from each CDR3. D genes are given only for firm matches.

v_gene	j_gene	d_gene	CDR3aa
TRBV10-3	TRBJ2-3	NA	AFSWDSTDTQY
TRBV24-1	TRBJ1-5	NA	ASLGGNQPQH
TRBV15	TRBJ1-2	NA	ATSRDRGNGGYT
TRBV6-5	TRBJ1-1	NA	ASRERGDAEAF
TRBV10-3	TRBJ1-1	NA	ASSYPTGRNTEAF
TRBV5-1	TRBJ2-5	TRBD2	ASSFSAGENQETQY
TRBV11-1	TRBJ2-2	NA	ASSQEEQSNTGELF
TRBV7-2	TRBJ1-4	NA	ASSFSGQGKLF
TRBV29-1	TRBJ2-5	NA	SVAGSETQY
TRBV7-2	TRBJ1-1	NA	ASSAHRDTEAF
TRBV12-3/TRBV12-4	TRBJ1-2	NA	ASSLLPGVGYT
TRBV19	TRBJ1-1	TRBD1	ASSRRTGAGTNTEAF
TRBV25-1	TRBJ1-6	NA	ASSIRSGLQNSPLH
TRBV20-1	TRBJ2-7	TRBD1	SARRTGGPYEQY
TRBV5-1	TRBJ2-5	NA	ASSLGDPGTTQY
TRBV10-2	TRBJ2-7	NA	ASSDFDQGSYEQY
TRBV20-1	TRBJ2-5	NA	SASRSAGLSDQETQY
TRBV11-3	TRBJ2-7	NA	ASSLDPAKGYEQY
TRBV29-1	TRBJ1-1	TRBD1	SVAGTAEAF
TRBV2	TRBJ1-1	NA	ASSAGSMNTEAF
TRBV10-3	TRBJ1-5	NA	ASSQGRSNQPQH
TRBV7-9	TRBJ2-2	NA	ASRGNRANTGELF
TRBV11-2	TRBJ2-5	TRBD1	ASSLGQGLETQY
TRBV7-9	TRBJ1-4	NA	ASSLVKTNEKLF
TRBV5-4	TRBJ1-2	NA	ASSGVPIGYT
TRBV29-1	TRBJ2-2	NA	SIWGQGRTGELF
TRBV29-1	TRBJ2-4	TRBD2	SVAGLAGVENIQY
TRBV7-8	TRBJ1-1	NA	ASSFDFRTEAF
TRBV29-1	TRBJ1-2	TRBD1	SVTGGGFYGYT
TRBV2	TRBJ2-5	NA	ATSEDAKETQY
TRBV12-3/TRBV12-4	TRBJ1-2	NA	ASIRGDFYGYT
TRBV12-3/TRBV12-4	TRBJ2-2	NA	ASTPGDWGELF
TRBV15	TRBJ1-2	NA	ATSRDRGVARRGYT
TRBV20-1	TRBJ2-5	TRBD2	SARKLAGRETQY
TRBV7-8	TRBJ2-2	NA	ASSPLQVTGELF
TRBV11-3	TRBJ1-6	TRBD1	DIRDRGPIRNSPLH
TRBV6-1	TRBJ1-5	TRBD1	ASSKGNTGQTSNQPQH
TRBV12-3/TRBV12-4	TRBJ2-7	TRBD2	ASSPGTSGGAYEQY
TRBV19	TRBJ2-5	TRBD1	ASTGQGLGRETQY
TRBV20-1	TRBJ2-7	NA	SAARHAARNEQY
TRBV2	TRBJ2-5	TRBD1	ASRIGQGGETQY
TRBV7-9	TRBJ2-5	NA	ASSPSRTVQETQY
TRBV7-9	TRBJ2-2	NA	ASSPMGGNTGELF
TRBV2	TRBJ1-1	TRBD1	ASSVETGYTEAF
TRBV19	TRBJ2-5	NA	ASSLGTNQETQY
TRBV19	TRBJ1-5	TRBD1	ASRGQPNQPQH
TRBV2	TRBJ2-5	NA	ASSETLVWTQY
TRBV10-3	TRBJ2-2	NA	AISEFRQRNTGELF
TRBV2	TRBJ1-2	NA	ASSLGRGYT
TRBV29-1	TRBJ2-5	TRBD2	SVQTSGETQY
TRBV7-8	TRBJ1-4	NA	ASSSHVRRKNEKLF
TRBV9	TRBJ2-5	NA	ASSVSRNQETQY
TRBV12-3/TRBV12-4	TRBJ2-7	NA	ASSRTEGSYEQY
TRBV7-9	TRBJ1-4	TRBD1	ASSPDRVYEKLF
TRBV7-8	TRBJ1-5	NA	ASSLGTVLGNQPQH
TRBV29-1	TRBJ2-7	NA	SVEGRGRAPYEQY
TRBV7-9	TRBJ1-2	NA	ASSSEARRNGYT
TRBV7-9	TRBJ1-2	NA	ASSVDPDGGGYGYT